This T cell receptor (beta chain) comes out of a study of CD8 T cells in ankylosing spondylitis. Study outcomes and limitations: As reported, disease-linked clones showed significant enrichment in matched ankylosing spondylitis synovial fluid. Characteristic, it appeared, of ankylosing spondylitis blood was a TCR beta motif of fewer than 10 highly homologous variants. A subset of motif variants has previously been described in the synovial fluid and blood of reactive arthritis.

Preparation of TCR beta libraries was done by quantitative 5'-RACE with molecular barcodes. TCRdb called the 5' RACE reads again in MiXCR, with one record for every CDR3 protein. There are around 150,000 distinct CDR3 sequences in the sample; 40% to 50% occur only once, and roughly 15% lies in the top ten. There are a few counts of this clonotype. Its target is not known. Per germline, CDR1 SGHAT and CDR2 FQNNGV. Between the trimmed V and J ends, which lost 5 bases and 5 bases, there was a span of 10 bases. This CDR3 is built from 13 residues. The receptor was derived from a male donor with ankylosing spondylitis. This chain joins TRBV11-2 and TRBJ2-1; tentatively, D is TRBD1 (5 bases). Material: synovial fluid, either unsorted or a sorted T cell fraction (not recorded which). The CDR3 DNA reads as TGTGCCAGCAGCCCCGGACACGACAATGAGCAGTTCTTC. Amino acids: CASSPGHDNEQFF.